This section outlines one T cell receptor (beta chain) sequence together with its context. CDR3 length equals 16 residues. These data originate in a study of blood T cell repertoires in COVID-19. Overall study: The United States, Italy and Spain supplied acute and convalescent COVID-19 samples. PBMCs, B-cell-depleted T cells, or T cells were the source of the cDNA or gDNA that made up the material.

In assigning cohorts, the study relied on participant-reported clinical history. In Cohort 3, a recovered donor had either two negative PCRs, clearance, or symptom resolution. The assay was immunoSEQ multiplex PCR, and TCRdb's table has in-frame clones only and misses some. Among over 200,000 clones listed, 87% were seen once. The receptor was isolated from a man in his thirties or forties who had recovered from COVID-19. The chain has TRBV12-2 and TRBJ1-5; no check of the table's D call, TRBD1, against the DNA was made. TRBV12-2 is labeled a pseudogene. Sequenced material: PBMCs or T cells enriched from blood (not recorded which). The CDR3 sequence is CASRLVIDRLNQPQHF. As DNA, the CDR3 is TGTGCAAGTCGCTTAGTAATCGACAGACTCAATCAGCCCCAGCATTTT.